The 12 T cell receptor beta chains below were found in one sample sequenced in a study of blood T cell repertoires in COVID-19. TCRdb's table, derived via immunoSEQ multiplex PCR, lists solely in-frame clones and lacks some. The table lists some 90,000 clones, 80% of them singletons, with around a fifth in the top ten. Material: peripheral blood. These receptors were taken from a human donor in a cohort sampled during active COVID-19.

The count of this clone is one. DNA for the CDR3: TGTGCCAGCATCACCGCGGGGGGGAGCACTGAAGCTTTCTTT. The encoded protein is CASITAGGSTEAFF. The V and J genes are TRBV16 and TRBJ1-1, with D possibly being TRBD1 (5 bases). Germline loops: CDR1 KGHSY, CDR2 FQNENV. The CDR3 is made up of 14 amino acids. V shed 7 bases and J shed 4 bases, with 16 bases lying between them.

Only a few counts were recorded for this clone. The chain combines TRBV5-1 with TRBJ2-7, with D perhaps matching TRBD1 (6 bases). The germline CDR1 and CDR2 sequences are SGHRS and YFSETQ. This CDR3 is built from 15 residues. V was pared by 2 bases and J by 7 bases, with 19 bases between. DNA of the CDR3: TGCGCCAGCAGCTTCCCGAGGGGGAACTACGATGAGCAGTACTTC. Protein: CASSFPRGNYDEQYF.

The genes are TRBV7-9 and TRBJ2-3, with 10 bases matching TRBD2. The CDR3 consists of 16 residues. The J segment lost 2 bases and the V segment lost 1 base, leaving 3 bases of the junction unmatched. CDR1 and CDR2 (germline): SEHNR, FQNEAQ (reference sequence). This CDR3 is CASSLGTSGDTDTQYF. CDR3 nucleotides: TGTGCCAGCAGCTTAGGGACTAGCGGCGACACAGATACGCAGTATTTT.

This clone was seen only a few times. The DNA of the CDR3 is TGTGCCAGCAGCTCTACAGGGTCACTTAACACTGAAGCTTTCTTT. It yields the protein CASSSTGSLNTEAFF. The rearrangement uses TRBV7-3 and TRBJ1-1; D perhaps matches TRBD1 (6 bases). Trimming stripped 4 bases from V and 2 bases from J, with 14 bases between. Germline V CDR1 and CDR2: SGHTA, FQGTGA. The CDR3 covers 15 residues.

The genes are TRBV4-1 and TRBJ1-3; unclear D gene. The germline CDR1 and CDR2 sequences are MGHRA and YSYEKL. The length of the CDR3 is 16 residues. The V gene lost 0 bases and the J gene lost 0 bases, with 9 bases spanning the gap. In nucleotides, the CDR3 is TGCGCCAGCAGCCAAGAACAGTTCGTCTCTGGAAACACCATATATTTT. Encoded protein: CASSQEQFVSGNTIYF.

The chain combines TRBV2 with TRBJ2-5; D perhaps matches TRBD2 (6 bases). The length of the CDR3 is 14 residues. Germline V gives CDR1 SNHLY, CDR2 FYNNEI. V was shortened by 2 bases and J by 4 bases, with 11 bases between the two germline ends. CDR3 DNA sequence: TGTGCCAGCAGTGAAAGGAGGCGGGGAGAGACCCAGTACTTC. It translates to CASSERRRGETQYF.

In its sample, this clone was seen a few times. The chain uses TRBV27 and TRBJ2-7; no clear D. The CDR3 runs 12 residues. V lost 5 bases and J 2 bases, leaving 7 bases between the germline ends. CDR1 and CDR2 from the germline V gene are MNHEY and SMNVEV (reference sequence). The CDR3 loop reads CASSRFPYEQYF. The CDR3 DNA is TGTGCCAGCAGTCGTTTCCCCTACGAGCAGTACTTC.

The rearrangement joins TRBV2 to TRBJ1-4; 8 positions match TRBD1. CDR1 and CDR2 from the germline V gene are SNHLY and FYNNEI. The CDR3 is 15 residues long. With 6 bases clipped from V and 8 bases from J, the junction kept 11 bases outside the gene matches. The CDR3 coding sequence is TGTGCCAGCAGCCCCCGGACAGGGTGGGAAGAAAAACTGTTTTTT. Translating gives CASSPRTGWEEKLFF.

The table lists this clone with a few counts. J is TRBJ2-3 and V is TRBV10-3; possible D gene TRBD1, 5 bases. This CDR3 is built from 15 residues. In germline, CDR1 is ENHRY, CDR2 SYGVKD. The ends were cut back, 3 bases at V and 1 base at J, with 11 bases in the middle. CDR3: CAISEKVRGTDTQYF. The CDR3 DNA follows: TGTGCCATCAGTGAAAAGGTCAGGGGCACAGATACGCAGTATTTT.

This clone turned up a few times. The J gene is TRBJ2-1, the V gene TRBV27, with 13 nucleotides matching TRBD2. The V gene end was trimmed by 2 bases and the J gene end by 3 bases; junction bases not matched to a gene: 7. This CDR3 is built from 18 residues. Germline V lookup: CDR1 MNHEY, CDR2 SMNVEV (reference sequence). CDR3 sequence reads: CASSLGAGLAGDYNEQFF. The CDR3 bases are TGTGCCAGCAGTTTAGGGGCCGGACTAGCGGGAGACTACAATGAGCAGTTCTTC.

The rearrangement links TRBV9 to TRBJ2-1; tentative D call: TRBD2 (6 bases). Trimming stripped 5 bases from V and 1 base from J, with 7 bases between. The CDR3 consists of 13 residues. Germline V lookup: CDR1 SGDLS, CDR2 YYNGEE. The CDR3 loop is CASSRESYNEQFF. The CDR3 coding sequence is TGTGCCAGCAGTCGGGAGTCCTACAATGAGCAGTTCTTC.

Here the CDR3 reads CASSRRRGTAKNYGYTF. The CDR3 nucleotides read TGTGCCAGTAGCCGCCGCCGAGGGACAGCAAAGAACTATGGCTACACCTTC. The genes are TRBV19 and TRBJ1-2, with 7 positions matching TRBD1. Germline lookup yields CDR1 LNHDA and CDR2 SQIVND (reference sequence). The CDR3 consists of 17 residues. V lost 6 bases and J lost 2; bases outside the gene matches: 15.